Presented here are 19 T cell receptor beta chains from one specimen sequenced in a study of CD8 T cells in Susac syndrome. RNA was extracted with the RNeasy kit, and a quantity of about 0.45 to 1 ug was reverse transcribed using random hexamers. TCRdb reanalysed the immunoSEQ multiplex PCR reads using MiXCR and keeps one entry per CDR3 protein. The sample consists of around 130,000 distinct CDR3 sequences, around 94% of them appearing once. The sequenced sample was CD8+ T cells from PBMCs. These receptors originate from a human donor with Susac syndrome.

CDR3: CASSPHERNGYTF. CDR3 sequence (DNA): TGTGCCAGCAGCCCACACGAGAGGAACGGCTACACCTTC. V and J are TRBV7-9 and TRBJ1-2; unclear D gene. The CDR3 runs 13 residues. The ends were cut back, 5 bases at V and 8 bases at J, with 15 bases in the middle. Germline CDR1 and CDR2: SEHNR and FQNEAQ (reference sequence).

The chain is built from TRBV20-1 and TRBJ2-7; TRBD2 matches 10 bases. This CDR3 is built from 13 residues. V trimming: 3 bases; J trimming: 6 bases; junction bases outside the gene matches: 5. CDR1 DFQATT and CDR2 SNEGSKA come from the germline V gene (reference sequence). The CDR3 loop is CSASDLAGVEQYF. In DNA form, the CDR3 reads TGCAGTGCTAGTGATCTAGCGGGGGTCGAGCAGTACTTC.

This sequence joins TRBV12-3 or TRBV12-4 and TRBJ2-5, with TRBD2 matching 14 bases. Trimming at V came to 6 bases and at J to 2 bases, leaving 5 bases not matched to a gene. CDR3 length equals 16 residues. DNA for the CDR3: TGTGCCAGCAGACAGACTAGCGGGGGGGCACAAGAGACCCAGTACTTC. This translates into CASRQTSGGAQETQYF.

CDR3 residues: CASSLDNGNEQYF. DNA of the CDR3: TGTGCCAGCAGCTTGGATAACGGGAACGAGCAGTACTTC. The V and J genes are TRBV5-4 and TRBJ2-7; D perhaps matches TRBD2 (5 bases). The germline V gene encodes CDR1 SGHNT and CDR2 YYREEE (reference sequence). CDR3 length equals 13 residues. The V end was cut by 0 bases, the J end by 5 bases, with 9 bases between. Full variable domain (missing parts from reference TRBV5-4 and TRBJ2-7): ETGVTQSPTHLIKTRGQQVTLRCSSQSGHNTVSWYQQALGQGPQFIFQYYREEENGRGNFPPRFSGLQFPNYSSELNVNALELDDSALYLCASSLDNGNEQYFGPGTRLTVT.

V is TRBV5-4 and J is TRBJ2-1; 9 positions match TRBD1. Germline trimming cut 4 bases from V and 5 bases from J; bases unmatched to any gene: 4. The CDR3 sequence is 14 residues long. Germline lookup yields CDR1 SGHNT and CDR2 YYREEE (reference sequence). The CDR3 nucleotides read TGTGCCAGCAGCCAGGACAGGGGAAACAATGAGCAGTTCTTC. Amino acid sequence: CASSQDRGNNEQFF. The full variable domain, in which reference TRBV5-4 and TRBJ2-1 provide the parts outside the CDR3, is ETGVTQSPTHLIKTRGQQVTLRCSSQSGHNTVSWYQQALGQGPQFIFQYYREEENGRGNFPPRFSGLQFPNYSSELNVNALELDDSALYLCASSQDRGNNEQFFGPGTRLTVL.

This sequence joins TRBV5-1 and TRBJ2-5; no firm D call. Per germline, CDR1 SGHRS and CDR2 YFSETQ. The V and J ends lost 4 bases and 5 bases respectively, with 12 bases between them. There are 13 residues in the CDR3. The CDR3 DNA is TGCGCCAGCAGCCGGATCTCGGGTGAGACCCAGTACTTC. Translating gives CASSRISGETQYF.

This clonotype showed up just a few times. The J gene is TRBJ2-7, the V gene TRBV7-2; 7 bases map to TRBD2. CDR3 size: 13 residues. Looked up from germline, CDR1 is SGHTA and CDR2 is FQGNSA. The J segment lost 1 base and the V segment lost 4 bases, leaving 1 base of the junction unmatched. The CDR3 loop reads CASSSGLSYEQYF. CDR3 in DNA: TGTGCCAGCAGCTCGGGACTATCCTACGAGCAGTACTTC.

This rearrangement joins TRBV9 to TRBJ2-1, with 7 bases that match TRBD1. The V and J ends lost 0 bases and 3 bases, in that order; junction bases with no gene match: 3. The length of the CDR3 is 15 residues. Germline V gives CDR1 SGDLS, CDR2 YYNGEE. The CDR3, as DNA: TGTGCCAGCAGCGTAGAGGGACAGTTCTACAATGAGCAGTTCTTC. This sequence encodes CASSVEGQFYNEQFF.

The V gene is TRBV9, the J gene TRBJ1-4; 8 nucleotides match TRBD1. The J segment lost 2 bases and the V segment lost 3 bases, leaving 18 bases of the junction unmatched. Looked up from germline, CDR1 is SGDLS and CDR2 is YYNGEE. The length of the CDR3 is 20 residues. This chain's CDR3 is CASSANPGQGFARTNEKLFF. The DNA of the CDR3 is TGTGCCAGCAGCGCAAACCCTGGACAGGGTTTCGCTAGGACTAATGAAAAACTGTTTTTT.

CDR3 nucleotides: TGCAGTGCTCATCACAGGACAGTTTATGGCTACACCTTC. It yields the protein CSAHHRTVYGYTF. The gene calls are TRBV20-1 and TRBJ1-2; weak D call: TRBD1 (6 bases). Germline CDR1 DFQATT, CDR2 SNEGSKA (reference sequence). V gave up 5 bases and J gave up 5 bases, with 15 bases separating them. The CDR3 contains 13 residues.

The chain carries TRBV9 and TRBJ2-1; 9 bases are a match to TRBD2. Per the germline V gene, CDR1 is SGDLS and CDR2 is YYNGEE. This CDR3 has 15 residues. The V segment lost 3 bases and the J segment 9 bases; nucleotides outside the gene matches: 10. This chain's CDR3 is CASSDFGSGGGEQFF. CDR3 nucleotide sequence: TGTGCCAGCAGCGATTTTGGTAGCGGGGGTGGTGAGCAGTTCTTC.

The V gene is TRBV6-5, the J gene TRBJ2-1; D possibly uses TRBD1 or TRBD2 (5 bases each). V was trimmed by 0 bases and J by 8 bases, leaving 23 bases between them. The CDR3 extends over 18 amino acids. Germline CDR1 reads MNHEY; CDR2 reads SVGAGI. Here the CDR3 DNA reads TGTGCCAGCAGTTACTCAGCACGGGACCCTAAGCGTGTGGATGAGCAGTTCTTC. Protein product: CASSYSARDPKRVDEQFF.

V usage is TRBV5-6 and J usage is TRBJ2-7, with D hard to call. Trimming cost V 4 bases and J 6 bases, with 8 bases left between them. Germline CDR1 is SGHDT and CDR2 is YYEEEE. The CDR3 has 11 residues. CDR3 in amino acids: CASSVDGEQYF. CDR3 nucleotides: TGTGCCAGCAGCGTCGACGGCGAGCAGTACTTC.

This chain uses TRBV11-2 with TRBJ2-2; TRBD1 agrees at 7 bases. After removal of 1 base from V and 1 base from J, the junction contained 6 bases not matched to a gene. This CDR3 comprises 17 residues. Germline assignment: CDR1 SGHAT and CDR2 FQNNGV. For the CDR3, the DNA is TGTGCCAGCAGCTTAGCGGTCGACAGGGTGAACACCGGGGAGCTGTTTTTT. Translation: CASSLAVDRVNTGELFF. The variable domain in full, with the rest retrieved from reference TRBV11-2 and TRBJ2-2, is EAGVAQSPRYKIIEKRQSVAFWCNPISGHATLYWYQQILGQGPKLLIQFQNNGVVDDSQLPKDRFSAERLKGVDSTLKIQPAKLEDSAVYLCASSLAVDRVNTGELFFGEGSRLTVL.

The chain uses TRBV24-1 and TRBJ2-1, with 9 bases aligning to TRBD2. The CDR3 covers 14 residues. The J segment lost 6 bases and the V segment lost 5 bases, leaving 4 bases of the junction unmatched. Germline CDR1 is KGHDR and CDR2 is SFDVKD. CDR3 protein: CATSGSGGINEQFF. The CDR3 DNA is TGTGCCACCAGTGGTAGCGGGGGTATCAATGAGCAGTTCTTC.

The V gene is TRBV2, the J gene TRBJ1-4, with a possible D match to TRBD1 (5 bases). Germline CDR1 SNHLY, CDR2 FYNNEI. The CDR3 totals 14 residues. Deletions cut 4 bases from V and 8 bases from J, with 14 bases between. Here the CDR3 reads CASSGLGQEEKLFF. In DNA, the CDR3 is TGTGCCAGCAGTGGCTTGGGGCAGGAGGAAAAACTGTTTTTT.

V gene TRBV7-9 combines with J gene TRBJ1-2; TRBD1 matches at 7 bases. The germline V gene has CDR1 SEHNR and CDR2 FQNEAQ (reference sequence). CDR3 length equals 15 residues. The V segment lost 5 bases and the J segment 6 bases; nucleotides outside the gene matches: 12. The CDR3 DNA reads as TGTGCCAGCAGCCTCTTGACAGGGAGAGGGGATGGCTACACCTTC. Its protein is CASSLLTGRGDGYTF.

The chain joins TRBV6-5 to TRBJ1-1; D gene ambiguous. The length of the CDR3 is 15 residues. Germline V CDR1 and CDR2: MNHEY, SVGAGI. The V gene lost 5 bases and the J gene lost 0 bases, with 13 bases spanning the gap. CDR3 amino acids: CASSHRIDLNTEAFF. Written as DNA, the CDR3 is TGTGCCAGCAGTCATCGTATAGACTTGAACACTGAAGCTTTCTTT.

The chain has TRBV2 and TRBJ2-7, with 7 positions matching TRBD2. CDR3 length: 15 amino acids. Germline trimming cut 5 bases from V and 0 bases from J; bases unmatched to any gene: 7. Germline CDR1 reads SNHLY; CDR2 reads FYNNEI. CDR3 in DNA: TGTGCCAGCAGTCTGGGGAGGGGTTACTCCTACGAGCAGTACTTC. Translated: CASSLGRGYSYEQYF.